This TCR beta chain was sequenced in a study of blood T cell repertoires in COVID-19. About the research overall: Acute and convalescent COVID-19 samples came from the United States, Italy and Spain. T cells, B-cell-depleted T cells, or PBMCs provided the cDNA or gDNA that served as material.

V dropped 7 bases and J dropped 2; count of bases not matched to a gene: 8. This CDR3 comprises 15 residues. Per germline, CDR1 MNHEY and CDR2 SMNVEV (reference sequence). Source study methods: Estimation of nucleated cell counts relied on the amplification of reference gene primers. Libraries were prepared by immunoSEQ multiplex PCR; TCRdb keeps only in-frame clonotypes and omits some of them. From that table come the V and J calls and clone size; the DNA was used to work out D and trimming. Here the sample spans under 250,000 clones, 70% to 90% being singletons. This sequence joins TRBV27 and TRBJ1-2; 9 bases map to TRBD1. Sequences were obtained from peripheral blood. The clonotype was recovered from a man aged 50-60 years who had recovered from COVID-19. The CDR3, as DNA: TGTGCCAGCAAGGACAGGGGTTCGGGCAACTATGGCTACACCTTC. Protein sequence: CASKDRGSGNYGYTF.